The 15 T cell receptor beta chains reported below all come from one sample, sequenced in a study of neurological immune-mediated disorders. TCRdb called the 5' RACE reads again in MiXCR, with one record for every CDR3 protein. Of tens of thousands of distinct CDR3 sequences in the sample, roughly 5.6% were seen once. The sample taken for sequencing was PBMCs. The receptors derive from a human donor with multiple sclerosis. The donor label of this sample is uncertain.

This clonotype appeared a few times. The CDR3 DNA reads TGTGCCAGCAGCCTTCGTGGAGTACCAAATTCACCCCTCCACTTT. This codes for CASSLRGVPNSPLHF. The chain employs TRBV4-2 and TRBJ1-6; D unresolved. Germline V gene lookup returns CDR1 LGHNA and CDR2 YNFKEQ. Trimming shortened V by 4 bases and J by 7 bases, and 14 bases separated the two germline ends. The CDR3 has 15 amino acids.

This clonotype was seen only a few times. CDR3: CSARVSGREQFF. As DNA, the CDR3 is TGCAGTGCTAGAGTAAGCGGGCGGGAGCAGTTCTTC. This chain connects TRBV20-1 to TRBJ2-1, with D possibly being TRBD2 (6 bases). The CDR3 contains 12 residues. The ends were cut back, 1 base at V and 10 bases at J, with 11 bases in the middle. The germline V gene has CDR1 DFQATT and CDR2 SNEGSKA (reference sequence).

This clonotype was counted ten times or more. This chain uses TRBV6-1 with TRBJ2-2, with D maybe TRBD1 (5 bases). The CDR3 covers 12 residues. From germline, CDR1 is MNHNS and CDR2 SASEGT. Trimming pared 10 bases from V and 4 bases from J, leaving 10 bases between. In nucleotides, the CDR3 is TGTGCCACCCCAGGGATCACCGGGGAGCTGTTTTTT. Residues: CATPGITGELFF.

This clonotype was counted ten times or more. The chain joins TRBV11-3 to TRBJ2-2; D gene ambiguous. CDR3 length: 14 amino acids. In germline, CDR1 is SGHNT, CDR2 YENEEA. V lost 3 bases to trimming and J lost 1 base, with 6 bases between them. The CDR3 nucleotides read TGTGCCAGCAGCTTCTCGAGGAACACCGGGGAGCTGTTTTTT. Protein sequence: CASSFSRNTGELFF.

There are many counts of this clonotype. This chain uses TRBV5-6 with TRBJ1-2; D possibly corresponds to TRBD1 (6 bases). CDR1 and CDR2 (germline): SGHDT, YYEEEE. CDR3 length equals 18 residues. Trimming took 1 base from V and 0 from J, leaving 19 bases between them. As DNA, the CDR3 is TGTGCCAGCAGCTTGCGGGGCGATACCAGACAGGCTAACTATGGCTACACCTTC. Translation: CASSLRGDTRQANYGYTF.

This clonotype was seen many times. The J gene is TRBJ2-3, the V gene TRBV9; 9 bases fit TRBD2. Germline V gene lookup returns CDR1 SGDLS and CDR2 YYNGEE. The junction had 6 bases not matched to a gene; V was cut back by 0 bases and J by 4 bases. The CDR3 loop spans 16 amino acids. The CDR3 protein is CASSVDLRGGADTQYF. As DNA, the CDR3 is TGTGCCAGCAGCGTAGATCTGCGGGGGGGGGCAGATACGCAGTATTTT.

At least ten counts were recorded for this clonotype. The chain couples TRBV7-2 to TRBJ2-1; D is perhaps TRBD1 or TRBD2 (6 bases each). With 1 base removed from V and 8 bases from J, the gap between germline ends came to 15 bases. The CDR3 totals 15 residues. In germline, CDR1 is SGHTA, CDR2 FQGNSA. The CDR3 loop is CASSLGGAGSYEQFF. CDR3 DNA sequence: TGTGCCAGCAGCTTAGGGGGGGCCGGAAGCTATGAGCAGTTCTTC.

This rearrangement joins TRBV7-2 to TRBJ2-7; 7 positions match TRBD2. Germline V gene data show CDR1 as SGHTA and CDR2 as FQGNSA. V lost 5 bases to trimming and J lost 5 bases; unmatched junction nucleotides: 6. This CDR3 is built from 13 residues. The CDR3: CASSLTRGDEQYF. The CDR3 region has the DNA TGTGCCAGCAGCCTCACCCGGGGGGACGAGCAGTACTTC. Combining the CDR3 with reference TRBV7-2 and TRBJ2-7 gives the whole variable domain GAGVSQSPSNKVTEKGKDVELRCDPISGHTALYWYRQSLGQGLEFLIYFQGNSAPDKSGLPSDRFSAERTGGSVSTLTIQRTQQEDSAVYLCASSLTRGDEQYFGPGTRLTVT.

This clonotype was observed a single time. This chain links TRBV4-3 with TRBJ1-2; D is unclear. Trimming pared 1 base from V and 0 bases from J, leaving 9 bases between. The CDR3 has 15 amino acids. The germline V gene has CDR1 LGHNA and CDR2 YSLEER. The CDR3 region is CASSQVGQANYGYTF. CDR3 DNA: TGCGCCAGCAGCCAAGTTGGGCAGGCTAACTATGGCTACACCTTC.

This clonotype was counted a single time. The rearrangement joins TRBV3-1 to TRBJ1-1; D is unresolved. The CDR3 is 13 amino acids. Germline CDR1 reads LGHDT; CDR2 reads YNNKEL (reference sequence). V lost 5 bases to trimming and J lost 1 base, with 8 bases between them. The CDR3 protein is CASSITENTEAFF. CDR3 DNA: TGTGCCAGCAGCATTACAGAGAACACTGAAGCTTTCTTT. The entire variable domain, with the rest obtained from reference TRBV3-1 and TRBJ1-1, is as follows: DTAVSQTPKYLVTQMGNDKSIKCEQNLGHDTMYWYKQDSKKFLKIMFSYNNKELIINETVPNRFSPKSPDKAHLNLHINSLELGDSAVYFCASSITENTEAFFGQGTRLTVV.

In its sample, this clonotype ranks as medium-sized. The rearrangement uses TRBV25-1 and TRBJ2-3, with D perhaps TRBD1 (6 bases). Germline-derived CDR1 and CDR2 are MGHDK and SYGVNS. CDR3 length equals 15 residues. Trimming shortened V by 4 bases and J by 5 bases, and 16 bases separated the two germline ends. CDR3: CASSARPGERDTQYF. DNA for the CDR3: TGTGCCAGCAGTGCCCGGCCAGGGGAGAGAGATACGCAGTATTTT. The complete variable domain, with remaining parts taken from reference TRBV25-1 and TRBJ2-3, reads EADIYQTPRYLVIGTGKKITLECSQTMGHDKMYWYQQDPGMELHLIHYSYGVNSTEKGDLSSESTVSRIRTEHFPLTLESARPSHTSQYLCASSARPGERDTQYFGPGTRLTVL.

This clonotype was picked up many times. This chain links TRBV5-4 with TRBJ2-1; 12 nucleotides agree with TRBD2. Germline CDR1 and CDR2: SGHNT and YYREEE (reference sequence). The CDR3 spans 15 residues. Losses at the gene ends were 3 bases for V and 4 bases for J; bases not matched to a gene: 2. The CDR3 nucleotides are TGTGCCAGCAGCTCTACTAGCGGGGGGTACAATGAGCAGTTCTTC. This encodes CASSSTSGGYNEQFF.

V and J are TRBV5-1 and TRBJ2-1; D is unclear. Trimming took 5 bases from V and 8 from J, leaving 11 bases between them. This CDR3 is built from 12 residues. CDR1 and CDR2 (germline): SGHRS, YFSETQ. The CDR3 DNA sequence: TGCGCCAGCAGGGTATTGGACGATGAGCAGTTCTTC. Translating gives CASRVLDDEQFF.

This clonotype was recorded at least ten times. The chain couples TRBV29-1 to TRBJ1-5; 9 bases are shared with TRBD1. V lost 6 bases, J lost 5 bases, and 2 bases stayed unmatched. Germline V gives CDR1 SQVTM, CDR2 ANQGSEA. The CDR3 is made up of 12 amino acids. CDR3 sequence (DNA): TGCAGCGTGCGGACAGGGGATCAGCCCCAGCATTTT. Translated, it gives CSVRTGDQPQHF. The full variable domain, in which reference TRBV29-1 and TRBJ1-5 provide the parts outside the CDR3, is SAVISQKPSRDICQRGTSLTIQCQVDSQVTMMFWYRQQPGQSLTLIATANQGSEATYESGFVIDKFPISRPNLTFSTLTVSNMSPEDSSIYLCSVRTGDQPQHFGDGTRLSIL.

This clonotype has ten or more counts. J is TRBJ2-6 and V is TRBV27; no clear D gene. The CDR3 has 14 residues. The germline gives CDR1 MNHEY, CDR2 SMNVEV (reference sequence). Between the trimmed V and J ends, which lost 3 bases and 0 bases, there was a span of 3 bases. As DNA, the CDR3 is TGTGCCAGCAGTTTCCTCTCTGGGGCCAACGTCCTGACTTTC. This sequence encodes CASSFLSGANVLTF.